In this sample, the clone carrying this T cell receptor beta chain turned up a few times. Antigen: not known. The assay that was used to sequence DNA from cultured CD4+ T cells was the Oncomine TCR Beta short-read assay. TCRdb re-derived calls from the PCR reads in MiXCR, one entry per CDR3 protein. The table shows fewer than 12,000 distinct CDR3 sequences, with 25% to 40% occurring only once. This sample stems from a study of vaccination and CD4 T cells after COVID-19. The treatment denotes: approximately 9-day PBMC culture with coronavirus spike peptide pools or control peptides (ViraFEST assay). Germline assignment: CDR1 DFQATT and CDR2 SNEGSKA (reference sequence). The ends lost 1 base at V and 9 bases at J; junction bases unmatched: 12. The CDR3 sequence is 14 residues long.

The TCR originated in a human donor who had recovered from COVID-19. Sequenced sample: CD4+ T cells from blood, cultured in vitro. J is TRBJ2-7 and V is TRBV20-1, with TRBD1 matching over 7 bases. The CDR3 spells CSARGDREKDVQYF. CDR3 DNA: TGCAGTGCTAGAGGCGACAGGGAGAAGGACGTGCAGTACTTC.